This T cell receptor beta chain was sequenced during a study of Ad26.COV2.S vaccination and SARS-CoV-2 variants. The treatment here: around 19 received Ad26.COV2.S at low or high dose, single or two shots; about 5 received placebo; per-sample allocation not given. Day 63 after the first vaccine or placebo injection was the time point for sampling. Clones were read by immunoSEQ multiplex PCR, and TCRdb kept only the in-frame ones, dropping some. The profile shows 400,000 to 450,000 clones, 90% of them singletons. The CDR3 runs 16 residues. Per the germline V gene, CDR1 is MNHEY and CDR2 is SMNVEV (reference sequence). After removal of 5 bases from V and 7 bases from J, the junction contained 15 bases not matched to a gene.

The sample was peripheral blood, taken in a trial of Ad26.COV2.S vaccine versus placebo. The TCR was taken from a person aged 18 to 65 who received the Ad26.COV2.S COVID-19 vaccine or a placebo. This sequence joins TRBV27 and TRBJ2-3; 7 bases map to TRBD2. The CDR3 loop reads CASSGVGSGSLHTQYF. CDR3 nucleotide sequence: TGTGCCAGCAGTGGGGTCGGTAGCGGGTCCCTACATACGCAGTATTTT.